A few counts support the clone carrying this T cell receptor beta chain. Via MiXCR, TCRdb re-called the 5' RACE reads, giving one row per CDR3 protein. The profile covers 200,000 to 300,000 distinct CDR3 sequences, with about 11% appearing a single time and 9% to 10% taken by the ten largest. These data belong to a study of identical twins. Between the trimmed V and J ends, which lost 6 bases and 2 bases, there was a span of 14 bases. The CDR3 is made up of 15 amino acids. The receptor was derived from a man aged 45 to 65 in good health. The specimen sequenced was memory T cells sorted from blood. The chain has TRBV12-3 or TRBV12-4 and TRBJ1-5; possibly TRBD1 for D (6 bases). The CDR3 nucleotides read TGTGCCAGCAGCCCAACAGGGTACGGCAATCAGCCCCAGCATTTT. It codes for CASSPTGYGNQPQHF.